A single sample gave rise to the 5 T cell receptor beta chains below, sequenced in a study of response to subunit inactivated influenza vaccine. TCRdb recomputed calls from the RT-PCR reads with MiXCR, one row per CDR3 protein. The sample lists approximately 170,000 distinct CDR3 sequences; around 12% were seen once. In addition, the sample was reused for a study of T cells expressing NK-cell markers. From that second work: 5'RACE template switching with UMIs generated TCR beta cDNA.

The sequencing used CD8+ T cells sorted from PBMCs, collected 12 days after vaccination. These receptors came from a man in his fifties or sixties who received an inactivated influenza vaccine.

The rearrangement uses TRBV4-3 and TRBJ2-2; a weak D match, TRBD2 (7 bases). V lost 0 bases, J lost 5 bases, and 13 bases lay in between. The CDR3 length is 16 residues. Germline lookup yields CDR1 LGHNA and CDR2 YSLEER. As DNA, the CDR3 is TGCGCCAGCAGCCAAGATTTACAGGGAGGGACCGGGGAGCTGTTTTTT. It encodes CASSQDLQGGTGELFF.

This chain uses TRBV9 with TRBJ2-1, with 11 bases fitting TRBD2. Trimming removed 2 bases from V and 0 bases from J; junction bases left unmatched: 4. The CDR3 length is 17 residues. CDR1 SGDLS and CDR2 YYNGEE come from the germline V gene. The CDR3 region is CASSVGTSGSSYNEQFF. Here the CDR3 DNA reads TGTGCCAGCAGCGTGGGGACTAGCGGTAGCTCCTACAATGAGCAGTTCTTC.

The chain couples TRBV30 to TRBJ2-7; D gene ambiguous. V dropped 1 base and J dropped 3 bases, with 7 bases sitting between them. Germline CDR1 reads GTSNPN; CDR2 reads SVGIG (reference sequence). CDR3 length equals 12 residues. The CDR3 DNA sequence: TGTGCCTGGAGTGAGGCAGACTACGAGCAGTACTTC. Protein sequence: CAWSEADYEQYF.

This clonotype was seen more than once but under ten times. This chain connects TRBV27 to TRBJ2-3; TRBD1 agrees at 12 bases. The CDR3 extends over 16 amino acids. Trimming at V came to 3 bases and at J to 5 bases, leaving 6 bases not matched to a gene. Germline CDR1 and CDR2: MNHEY and SMNVEV (reference sequence). This CDR3 reads CASSFLGTGGEDTQYF. Here the CDR3 DNA reads TGTGCCAGCAGTTTTCTCGGGACAGGGGGCGAAGATACGCAGTATTTT.

This clonotype appeared a few times. V gene TRBV27 combines with J gene TRBJ2-1; TRBD1 is a possible D gene (6 bases). CDR3 length: 15 residues. V was cut by 10 bases and J by 3 bases, with 19 bases left in between. CDR1 MNHEY and CDR2 SMNVEV come from the germline V gene (reference sequence). CDR3 loop: CATRSGGQNYNEQFF. DNA for the CDR3: TGTGCCACACGGTCCGGTGGACAGAACTACAATGAGCAGTTCTTC.